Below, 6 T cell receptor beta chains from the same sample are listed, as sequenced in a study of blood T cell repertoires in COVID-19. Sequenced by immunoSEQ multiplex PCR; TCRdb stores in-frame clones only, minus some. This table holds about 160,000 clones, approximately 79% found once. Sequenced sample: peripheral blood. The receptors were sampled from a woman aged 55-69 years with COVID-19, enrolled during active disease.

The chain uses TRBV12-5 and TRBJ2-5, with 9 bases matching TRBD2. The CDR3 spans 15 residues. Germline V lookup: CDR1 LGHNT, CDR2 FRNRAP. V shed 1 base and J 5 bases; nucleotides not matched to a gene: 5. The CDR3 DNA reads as TGTGCTAGTGGTTTGGATAGCGGGAGAGGGGAGACCCAGTACTTC. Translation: CASGLDSGRGETQYF. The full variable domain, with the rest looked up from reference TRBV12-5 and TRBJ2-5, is DARVTQTPRHKVTEMGQEVTMRCQPILGHNTVFWYRQTMMQGLELLAYFRNRAPLDDSGMPKDRFSAEMPDATLATLKIQPSEPRDSAVYFCASGLDSGRGETQYFGPGTRLLVL.

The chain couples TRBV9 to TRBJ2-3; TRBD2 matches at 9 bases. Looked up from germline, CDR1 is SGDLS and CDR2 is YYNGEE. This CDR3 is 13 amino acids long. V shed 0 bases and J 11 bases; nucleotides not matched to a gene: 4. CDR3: CASSVAGREGQYF. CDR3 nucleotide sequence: TGTGCCAGCAGCGTAGCGGGGCGGGAGGGGCAGTATTTT.

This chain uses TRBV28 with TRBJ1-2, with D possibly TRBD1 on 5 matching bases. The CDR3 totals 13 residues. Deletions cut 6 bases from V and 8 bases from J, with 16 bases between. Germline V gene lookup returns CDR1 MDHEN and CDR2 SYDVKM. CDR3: CASSPQGKRGYTF. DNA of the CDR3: TGTGCCAGCAGCCCTCAGGGAAAAAGAGGCTACACCTTC.

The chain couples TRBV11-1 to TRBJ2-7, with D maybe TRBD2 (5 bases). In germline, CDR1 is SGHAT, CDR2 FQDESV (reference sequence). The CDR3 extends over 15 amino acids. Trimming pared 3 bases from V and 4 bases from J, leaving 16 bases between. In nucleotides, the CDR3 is TGTGCCAGCAGCTTCATGCCCGGGAATACTTACGAGCAGTACTTC. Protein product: CASSFMPGNTYEQYF.

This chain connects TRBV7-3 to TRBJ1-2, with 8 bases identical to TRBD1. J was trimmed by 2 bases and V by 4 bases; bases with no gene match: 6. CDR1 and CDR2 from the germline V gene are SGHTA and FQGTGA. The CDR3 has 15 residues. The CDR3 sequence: CASSSDRALNYGYTF. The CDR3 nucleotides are TGTGCCAGCAGCTCGGACAGGGCTCTAAACTATGGCTACACCTTC.

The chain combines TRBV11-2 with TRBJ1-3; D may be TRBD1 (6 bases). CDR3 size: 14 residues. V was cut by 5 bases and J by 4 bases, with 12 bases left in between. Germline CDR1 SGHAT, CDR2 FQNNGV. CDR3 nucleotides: TGTGCCAGCAGCCGGCCAGGGGCCGGAAACACCATATATTTT. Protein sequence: CASSRPGAGNTIYF.